Listed below are T cell receptor beta chains from one sample, sequenced in a study of cytomegalovirus exposure and HLA in healthy donors. Clones were read by immunoSEQ multiplex PCR, and TCRdb kept only the in-frame ones, dropping some. Of 150,000 to 200,000 clones listed, roughly 80% were seen once; the top ten hold roughly 7.1%. The specimen sequenced was PBMCs. The receptors come from a woman between 35 and 50 years old in good health and CMV-seropositive. Both conserved end residues are part of each CDR3. A D gene is named only where the DNA matches it firmly. Clone size appears in some rows only: once, few, many, or a class for an expanded clone.

>TRBJ1-1|.|TRBD1|TRBV6-1
CASSDGTGANTEAFF
TGTGCCAGCAGTGACGGGACAGGGGCGAACACTGAAGCTTTCTTT
>TRBJ2-2|.|.|TRBV15
CATSRERTSGELFF
TGTGCCACCAGCAGAGAGAGAACGTCCGGGGAGCTGTTTTTT
>TRBJ1-2|.|TRBD1|TRBV28
CASSLLGQGYYGYTF
TGTGCCAGCAGTTTATTAGGACAGGGGTACTATGGCTACACCTTC
>TRBJ2-3|.|.|TRBV5-1
CASSLGLTDTQYF
TGCGCCAGCAGCTTGGGGCTGACAGATACGCAGTATTTT
>TRBJ1-5|.|.|TRBV4-1
CASSQFLQGSQPQHF
TGCGCCAGCAGCCAATTTTTACAGGGTTCTCAGCCCCAGCATTTT
>TRBJ1-5|few|TRBD1|TRBV6-4
CASSIQGVGVQPQHF
TGTGCCAGCAGTATACAGGGGGTAGGCGTTCAGCCCCAGCATTTT
>TRBJ2-5|once|TRBD2|TRBV4-1
CASSPSGGRGRTQYF
TGCGCCAGCAGCCCCAGCGGAGGGAGGGGTAGGACCCAGTACTTC
>TRBJ2-7|.|.|TRBV6-5
CASRGQGSSYEQYF
TGTGCCAGCAGGGGGCAGGGGAGCTCCTACGAGCAGTACTTC
>TRBJ1-1|.|.|TRBV29-1
CSVVASGEAETFF
TGCAGCGTCGTCGCCTCCGGAGAAGCTGAAACTTTCTTT
>TRBJ2-7|once|.|TRBV9
CASSPPYSYEQYF
TGTGCCAGCAGCCCACCCTACTCCTACGAGCAGTACTTC
>TRBJ2-5|.|TRBD1|TRBV2
CASRNTGTGKETQYF
TGTGCCAGCCGAAATACCGGGACAGGGAAAGAGACCCAGTACTTC
>TRBJ1-5|.|TRBD1|TRBV19
CASSKTGGWGNQPQHF
TGTGCCAGTAGTAAAACAGGGGGTTGGGGCAATCAGCCCCAGCATTTT
>TRBJ1-2|.|.|TRBV6-5
CASSSGGGIYGYTF
TGTGCCAGCAGTAGCGGGGGGGGCATCTATGGCTACACCTTC
>TRBJ1-2|.|TRBD1|TRBV11-3
CASSLDRGVRGLPGAYGYTF
TGTGCCAGCAGCTTAGATCGTGGCGTCAGGGGGCTCCCTGGTGCCTATGGCTACACCTTC
>TRBJ2-3|.|TRBD2|TRBV5-1
CASSLPQLATSTDTQYF
TGCGCCAGCAGCTTGCCCCAACTAGCGACTAGCACAGATACGCAGTATTTT
>TRBJ2-7|.|TRBD1|TRBV28
CASSTRYRGHEQYF
TGTGCCAGCAGTACGCGATACAGGGGTCACGAGCAGTACTTC
>TRBJ2-3|once|.|TRBV4-2
CASSQDLGSGYTDTQYF
TGTGCCAGCAGCCAAGACCTAGGTAGCGGTTACACAGATACGCAGTATTTT
>TRBJ2-7|.|TRBD2|TRBV2
CASDTGTSHEQYF
TGTGCCAGCGATACCGGGACTAGCCACGAGCAGTACTTC
>TRBJ2-3|.|.|TRBV15
CATSRVGDSRDTDTQYF
TGTGCCACCAGCAGAGTGGGTGACAGCCGAGACACAGATACGCAGTATTTT
>TRBJ1-1|.|.|TRBV10-3
CAISDQGNTEAFF
TGTGCCATCAGTGATCAGGGGAACACTGAAGCTTTCTTT
>TRBJ1-1|few|.|TRBV29-1
CSVDGVGGVNTEAFF
TGCAGCGTTGACGGGGTAGGGGGGGTGAACACTGAAGCTTTCTTT
>TRBJ2-3|few|TRBD2|TRBV5-4
CASSLVGRAGVATDTQYF
TGTGCCAGCAGCTTGGTTGGTAGAGCGGGAGTGGCCACAGATACGCAGTATTTT
>TRBJ2-2|.|.|TRBV5-4
CASSLETRDTGELFF
TGTGCCAGCAGCTTGGAGACACGAGACACCGGGGAGCTGTTTTTT
>TRBJ2-1|few|.|TRBV4-2
CASSPLEGGLNEQFF
TGTGCCAGCAGCCCCCTAGAGGGTGGTTTAAATGAGCAGTTCTTC
>TRBJ1-5|.|.|TRBV15
CATQEAASNQPQHF
TGTGCCACCCAAGAGGCGGCGAGCAATCAGCCCCAGCATTTT
>TRBJ2-1|.|.|TRBV7-2
CASSFLSLREQFF
TGTGCCAGCAGCTTTCTTAGCCTCCGCGAGCAGTTCTTC
>TRBJ2-1|.|TRBD2|TRBV28
CASSDLAGGRNEQFF
TGTGCCAGCAGTGACCTAGCGGGAGGGAGGAATGAGCAGTTCTTC
>TRBJ1-2|.|TRBD1|TRBV11-3
CASSLARDRGNYGYTF
TGTGCCAGCAGCTTAGCCCGCGACAGGGGCAACTATGGCTACACCTTC
>TRBJ2-1|.|TRBD1|TRBV28
CAGAGTGGSAEQFF
TGTGCCGGAGCGGGGACAGGGGGCTCGGCTGAGCAGTTCTTC
>TRBJ2-7|once|.|TRBV5-1
CASTGHTPYEQYF
TGCGCCAGCACGGGTCATACACCCTACGAGCAGTACTTC
>TRBJ1-4|few|.|TRBV19
CASSTHGSTNDEKLFF
TGTGCCAGTAGTACCCACGGTTCGACAAACGATGAAAAACTGTTTTTT
>TRBJ1-5|few|.|TRBV27
CASSPSNREPQHF
TGTGCCAGCAGCCCATCCAACCGGGAGCCCCAGCATTTT
>TRBJ1-5|once|.|TRBV30
CAWSVLGGGPQHF
TGTGCCTGGAGTGTACTAGGCGGCGGGCCCCAGCATTTT
>TRBJ2-1|.|.|TRBV4-1
CASSQDSPDYGSYNEQFF
TGCGCCAGCAGCCAAGATTCCCCTGACTACGGCTCCTACAATGAGCAGTTCTTC
>TRBJ2-3|.|.|TRBV5-1
CASSLGNPRTDTQYF
TGCGCCAGCAGCTTGGGTAATCCGAGAACAGATACGCAGTATTTT
>TRBJ1-2|.|.|TRBV2
CASSETRQGYTF
TGTGCCAGCAGTGAAACCCGTCAGGGCTACACCTTC
>TRBJ1-1|few|.|TRBV5-5
CASSQNPRGNTEAFF
TGTGCCAGCAGCCAGAACCCCAGGGGTAACACTGAAGCTTTCTTT
>TRBJ2-6|.|TRBD1|TRBV2
CASSWGSPGGTGANVLTF
TGTGCCAGCAGTTGGGGTTCCCCAGGGGGCACTGGGGCCAACGTCCTGACTTTC
>TRBJ1-4|.|TRBD1|TRBV4-2
CASSPGQGWEKLFF
TGTGCCAGCAGCCCGGGACAGGGTTGGGAAAAACTGTTTTTT
>TRBJ1-1|.|TRBD1|TRBV11-1
CASSMGQPYTEAFF
TGTGCCAGCAGCATGGGACAGCCATACACTGAAGCTTTCTTT
>TRBJ2-1|.|TRBD2|TRBV5-4
CASSSLGLAGGGEQFF
TGTGCCAGCAGTTCCCTCGGACTAGCGGGAGGAGGTGAGCAGTTCTTC
>TRBJ1-5|.|.|TRBV18
CASSGLINQPQHF
TGTGCCAGCTCCGGACTTATTAATCAGCCCCAGCATTTT
>TRBJ2-2|.|.|TRBV7-2
CASSLSRRGRGGGELFF
TGTGCCAGCAGCTTATCGCGGCGGGGGCGCGGGGGCGGGGAGCTGTTTTTT
>TRBJ2-3|.|TRBD2|TRBV28
CARSDRDLAGGTPTDTQYF
TGTGCCAGATCGGACAGAGACCTAGCGGGGGGTACGCCCACAGATACGCAGTATTTT
>TRBJ1-1|.|TRBD1|TRBV6-5
CASSGQGAQSPEAFF
TGTGCCAGCAGTGGACAGGGGGCGCAAAGTCCTGAAGCTTTCTTT
>TRBJ1-2|once|TRBD1|TRBV4-2
CASSLGPDRGYGYTF
TGTGCCAGCAGCTTAGGCCCGGACAGGGGCTATGGCTACACCTTC
>TRBJ1-2|.|TRBD1|TRBV30
CAWSVPDRVRRHGYTF
TGTGCCTGGAGTGTGCCGGACAGGGTAAGAAGGCATGGCTACACCTTC
>TRBJ1-1|.|.|TRBV27
CASSFIGGPLNTEAFF
TGTGCCAGCAGTTTCATCGGGGGGCCCCTGAACACTGAAGCTTTCTTT
>TRBJ1-1|few|.|TRBV28
CASSLGAEAFF
TGTGCCAGCAGCTTAGGAGCTGAAGCTTTCTTT
>TRBJ2-1|.|TRBD2|TRBV25-1
CASSGTSGRAGEQFF
TGTGCCAGCAGCGGGACTAGCGGGAGGGCCGGTGAGCAGTTCTTC
>TRBJ2-3|.|.|TRBV5-8
CASSLAPEDTQYF
TGTGCCAGCAGCTTGGCCCCCGAGGATACGCAGTATTTT
>TRBJ1-1|.|.|TRBV11-2
CASSFGQRIMNTEAFF
TGTGCCAGCAGCTTTGGACAGAGAATCATGAACACTGAAGCTTTCTTT
>TRBJ1-5|.|.|TRBV7-8
CASSLAGVGNQPQHF
TGTGCCAGCAGCTTAGCAGGGGTCGGCAATCAGCCCCAGCATTTT
>TRBJ2-3|.|TRBD2|TRBV7-9
CASSTTSDHTDTQYF
TGTGCCAGCAGTACTACTAGCGACCACACAGATACGCAGTATTTT
>TRBJ2-5|.|TRBD2|TRBV28
CASSFYGGGETQYF
TGTGCCAGCAGTTTCTACGGGGGGGGAGAGACCCAGTACTTC
>TRBJ2-7|.|TRBD2|TRBV4-3
CASSQDLSTSSTYEQYF
TGCGCCAGCAGCCAAGATCTCTCGACTAGCAGTACCTACGAGCAGTACTTC
>TRBJ2-5|.|TRBD1|TRBV7-9
CASSPTGISGTQYF
TGTGCCAGCAGCCCGACAGGGATTTCGGGGACCCAGTACTTC
>TRBJ2-4|.|.|TRBV4-3
CASSQSTSTTQYF
TGCGCCAGCAGCCAGTCAACCTCGACTACACAGTACTTC